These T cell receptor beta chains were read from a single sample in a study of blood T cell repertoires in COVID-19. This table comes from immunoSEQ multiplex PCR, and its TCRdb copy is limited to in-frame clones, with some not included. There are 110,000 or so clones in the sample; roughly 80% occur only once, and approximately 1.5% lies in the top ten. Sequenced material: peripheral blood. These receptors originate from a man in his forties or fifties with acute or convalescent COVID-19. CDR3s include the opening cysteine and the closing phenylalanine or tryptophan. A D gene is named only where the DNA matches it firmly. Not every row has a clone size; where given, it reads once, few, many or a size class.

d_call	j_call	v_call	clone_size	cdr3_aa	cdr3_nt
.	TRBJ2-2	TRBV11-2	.	CASSLDDRPTGELFF	TGTGCCAGCAGCTTAGATGACAGACCCACCGGGGAGCTGTTTTTT
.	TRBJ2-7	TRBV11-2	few	CASQGGWAYYEQYF	TGTGCCAGCCAAGGAGGCTGGGCTTATTACGAGCAGTACTTC
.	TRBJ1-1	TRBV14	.	CASSHQGRVTEAFF	TGTGCCAGCAGCCATCAAGGGAGGGTCACTGAAGCTTTCTTT
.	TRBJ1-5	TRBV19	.	CASSIQGQLQPQHF	TGTGCCAGTAGTATCCAGGGGCAACTACAGCCCCAGCATTTT
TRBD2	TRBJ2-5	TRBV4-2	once	CASSQAGTSGEEETQYF	TGTGCCAGCAGCCAAGCCGGGACTAGCGGGGAAGAAGAGACCCAGTACTTC
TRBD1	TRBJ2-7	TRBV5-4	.	CASSGRSGQGAGEQYF	TGTGCCAGCAGCGGACGTTCGGGACAGGGGGCGGGGGAGCAGTACTTC
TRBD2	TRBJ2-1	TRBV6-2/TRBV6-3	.	CASSYISGGANEQFF	TGTGCCAGCAGTTACATTAGCGGGGGGGCAAATGAGCAGTTCTTC
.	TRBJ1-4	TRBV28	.	CASSSSGAPAPEKLFF	TGTGCCAGCAGTTCCTCAGGGGCCCCGGCTCCTGAAAAACTGTTTTTT
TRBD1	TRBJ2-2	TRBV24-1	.	CATSDSPPRGKPGELFF	TGTGCCACCAGTGATTCTCCCCCCAGGGGGAAACCCGGGGAGCTGTTTTTT
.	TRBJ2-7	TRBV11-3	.	CASSFDSIDEQYF	TGTGCCAGCAGCTTTGACAGTATCGACGAGCAGTACTTC
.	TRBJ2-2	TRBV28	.	CASKGGANTGELFF	TGTGCCAGCAAGGGGGGGGCTAACACCGGGGAGCTGTTTTTT
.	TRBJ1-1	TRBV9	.	CASSVGPGNTEAFF	TGTGCCAGCAGCGTAGGTCCAGGGAACACTGAAGCTTTCTTT
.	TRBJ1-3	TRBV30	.	CAWRIPGTGNTIYF	TGTGCCTGGAGGATCCCAGGGACTGGAAACACCATATATTTT
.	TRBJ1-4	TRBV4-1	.	CASSQDWRVGTNEKLFF	TGCGCCAGCAGCCAAGATTGGAGGGTGGGAACTAATGAAAAACTGTTTTTT
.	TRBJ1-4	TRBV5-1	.	CASTDQGRGGEKLFF	TGCGCCAGCACCGATCAGGGTCGGGGAGGTGAAAAACTGTTTTTT
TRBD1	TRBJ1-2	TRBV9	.	CASSHNRGNNYGYTF	TGTGCCAGCAGCCACAACAGGGGCAATAACTATGGCTACACCTTC
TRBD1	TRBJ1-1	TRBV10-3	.	CAISLKGQGATEAFF	TGTGCCATCAGTCTAAAGGGACAGGGGGCCACTGAAGCTTTCTTT
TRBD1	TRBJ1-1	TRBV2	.	CASSAGQLNTEAFF	TGTGCCAGCAGTGCGGGACAGTTGAACACTGAAGCTTTCTTT
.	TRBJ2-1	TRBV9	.	CASSVSGSYNEQFF	TGTGCCAGCAGCGTTAGCGGCTCCTACAATGAGCAGTTCTTC
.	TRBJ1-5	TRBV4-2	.	CASSQDQANQPQHF	TGTGCCAGCAGCCAAGATCAGGCAAATCAGCCCCAGCATTTT
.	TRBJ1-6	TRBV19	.	CASSIDEVRGGNSPLHF	TGTGCCAGTAGTATAGATGAGGTCCGAGGAGGCAATTCACCCCTCCACTTT
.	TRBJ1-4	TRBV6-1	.	CASSERGGKLFF	TGTGCCAGCAGTGAAAGGGGGGGAAAACTGTTTTTT
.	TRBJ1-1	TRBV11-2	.	CASSLHTGEAFF	TGTGCCAGCAGCTTACACACGGGAGAAGCTTTCTTT
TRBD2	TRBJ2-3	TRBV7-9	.	CASSLAGTSGTDTQYF	TGTGCCAGCAGCTTAGCGGGGACTAGCGGCACAGATACGCAGTATTTT
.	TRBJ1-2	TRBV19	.	CASSISAGGGYGYTF	TGTGCCAGTAGTATATCAGCAGGCGGGGGCTATGGCTACACCTTC
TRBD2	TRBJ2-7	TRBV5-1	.	CASSLGGGDPRRGSYEQYF	TGCGCCAGCAGCTTGGGGGGAGGGGATCCCAGACGGGGCTCCTACGAGCAGTACTTC
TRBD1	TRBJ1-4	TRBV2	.	CASLRDRNEKLFF	TGTGCCAGCCTCCGGGACAGGAATGAAAAACTGTTTTTT
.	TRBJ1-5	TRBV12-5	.	CASGSLRVGDNQPQHF	TGTGCTAGTGGTTCGCTCAGGGTTGGCGACAATCAGCCCCAGCATTTT
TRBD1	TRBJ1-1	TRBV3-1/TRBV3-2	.	CATSGTGGSTEAFF	TGTGCCACCTCCGGGACAGGGGGCAGCACTGAAGCTTTCTTT
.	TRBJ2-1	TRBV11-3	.	CASSLEGTANNEQFF	TGTGCCAGCAGCTTAGAAGGCACAGCAAACAATGAGCAGTTCTTC
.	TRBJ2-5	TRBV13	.	CASSKTVENKVEETQYF	TGTGCCAGCAGCAAGACAGTGGAGAACAAAGTAGAAGAGACCCAGTACTTC
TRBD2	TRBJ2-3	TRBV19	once	CASRDLAGGRSSTDTQYF	TGTGCCAGTAGGGATCTAGCGGGGGGGCGATCTAGCACAGATACGCAGTATTTT
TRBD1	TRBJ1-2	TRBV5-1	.	CASSPGTGAVGYTF	TGCGCCAGCAGCCCAGGGACAGGGGCGGTTGGCTACACCTTC
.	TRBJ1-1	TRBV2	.	CASSEAGGRGEAFF	TGTGCCAGCAGTGAAGCAGGGGGAAGGGGTGAAGCTTTCTTT
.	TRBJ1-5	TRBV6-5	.	CASTMTTGGNQPQHF	TGTGCCAGCACTATGACGACAGGAGGCAATCAGCCCCAGCATTTT
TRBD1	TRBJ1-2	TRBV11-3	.	CASSLGNRGGGYTF	TGTGCCAGCAGCTTAGGTAACAGGGGGGGAGGCTACACCTTC
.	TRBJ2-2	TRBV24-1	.	CATSDDGTANTGELFF	TGTGCCACCAGTGACGACGGAACAGCTAACACCGGGGAGCTGTTTTTT
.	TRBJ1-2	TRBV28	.	CASSQNYGYTF	TGTGCCAGCAGTCAAAACTATGGCTACACCTTC
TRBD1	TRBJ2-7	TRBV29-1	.	CSARQGNEQYF	TGCAGCGCCAGACAGGGTAACGAGCAGTACTTC
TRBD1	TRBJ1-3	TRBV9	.	CASSAGQGSLGNTIYF	TGTGCCAGCAGCGCCGGACAGGGGAGTTTAGGAAACACCATATATTTT
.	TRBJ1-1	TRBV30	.	CAWTVGFSTEAFF	TGTGCCTGGACCGTGGGCTTCAGCACTGAAGCTTTCTTT
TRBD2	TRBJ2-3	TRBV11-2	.	CASSLTSAGLVYADTQYF	TGTGCCAGCAGTTTAACCTCCGCGGGACTAGTATACGCAGATACGCAGTATTTT
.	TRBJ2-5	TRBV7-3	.	CASSPRGGGLVEETQYF	TGTGCCAGCAGCCCCCGTGGAGGGGGCTTGGTTGAGGAGACCCAGTACTTC
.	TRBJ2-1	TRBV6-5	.	CATTGTNGENEQFF	TGTGCCACCACAGGGACTAACGGGGAAAATGAGCAGTTCTTC